Reported below is one T cell receptor (beta chain). The table lists this clone with a count of one. No antigen is known for it. Base-call qualities are not available, and no considerably larger clone is one nucleotide away. From the germline V gene, CDR1 is KGHSH and CDR2 is LQKENI. From V the trimming removes 4 bases and from J it removes 4 bases, while the gene matches leave 4 bases of the junction unaccounted for. Counted from cysteine to phenylalanine, this CDR3 has 14 amino acids. CDR3 DNA only is kept here, 42 bases in frame from base 1. The cohort was made up of 500 to 850 healthy bone marrow donors. All cohort members were sampled while nominally healthy, although unrecorded immune exposures were likely present. The donor tested CMV seronegative and was one of the 352 seronegative cohort members. A peripheral blood sample was provided by each donor, and peripheral blood mononuclear cells were used for TCR beta sequencing. Genomic DNA was extracted from the blood cell samples with the Qiagen DNeasy Blood Extraction Kit.

The library was obtained by the immunoSEQ multiplex PCR assay. For the multiplex PCR, a mixture combining 60 forward primers for TCR Vbeta segments and 13 reverse primers for TCR Jbeta segments was used. Amplification of the CDR3 region of rearranged TCR beta genes was performed with a multiplex PCR assay on genomic DNA. Amplified TCR beta libraries were sequenced as 87-base-pair reads on the Illumina HiSeq System. The published analysis was carried out like this. A later analysis tallied 75 million to 85 million unique TCR beta chains across the 700 or so repertoires, and about 12 million of those chains were shared by two or more donors. To remove PCR and sequencing errors, raw reads were error-corrected and collapsed into unique sequences using a nearest-neighbor algorithm that merged closely related sequences. Alignment of CDR3 sequences to IMGT reference sequences was used to assign V, D and J gene segments. Each retained sequence needed at least a six-nucleotide match to both a V gene segment and a J gene segment. A rearrangement counted as productive if the CDR3 had no stop codons and remained in frame with V and J, and every other rearrangement counted as non-productive. CDR3 was defined according to IMGT convention as the region running from the second conserved V-encoded cysteine to the conserved J-encoded phenylalanine. The earlier analysis of about 610 of the donors excluded sequences that lacked an unambiguous match to a single V gene segment. In an earlier analysis of several hundred of the donors, a V segment was called functional when productive rearrangements were above 56.7%, and segregating when the standard deviation between donors exceeded 5%. A statistical classification framework was developed to diagnose cytomegalovirus status using the catalog of TCR beta chain sequences. V and J gene assignment, in a later analysis, came from comparing TCR nucleotide sequences with IMGT/GENE-DB human TR gene sequences. In a later analysis, CDR3 sequences and most-parsimonious VDJ recombination scenarios were assigned using the TCRdist pipeline. In a later analysis, each TCR beta chain was defined by its CDR3 amino acid sequence together with its V-gene family, and reads lacking a unique V-gene family were excluded. As a way to deal with suspected cross-contamination and a sequencing artifact, a later analysis dropped 500 to 700 nucleotide sequences that were highly shared and had low generation probability. For each public chain, a later analysis derived a clonal expansion index from normalized ranks of inferred template counts within each repertoire. A later analysis computed generation probabilities with a VDJ recombination model fitted to out-of-frame rearrangements, and checked the results against IGoR. In a later analysis, hypergeometric tests were used to score TCR-TCR, TCR-HLA and TCR-CMV co-occurrence, with a repertoire-size bias correction applied to TCR pairs. False discovery rates were estimated in a later analysis by permuting HLA or CMV assignments 20 times. In a later analysis, co-occurring TCRs were grouped with DBSCAN, and TCRdist sequence similarity was added when clustering was performed within HLA-allele-positive subsets. For co-occurrence clustering, repertoires with fewer than 30,000 or more than 120,000 public chains were excluded, along with roughly 5 repertoires with anomalous nucleotide sharing. TCRdb carries this immuneACCESS record with in-frame sequences only. Its versions omit some clonotypes, under half of them owing to an unresolved V gene in the studies checked, with the rest unexplained. V and J calls and clone size follow that table, whereas D and trimming were derived from the DNA. This sample holds approximately 180,000 clones; 75% to 85% were observed only once. The ten largest clonotypes hold approximately 2% of the sample.

The data belong to a study of cytomegalovirus exposure and HLA in healthy donors (dated 2017 in TCRdb). Background for the entire study: In an earlier analysis of under 600 of the donors, approximately 300 Gb of sequence data and approximately 120 million unique TCR beta sequences from about 179 million T cells were reported. An early release covering more than 500 HLA-typed donors comprised about 310 gigabases of sequencing data and tens of millions of unique TCR sequences. Among the roughly 400 genotyped donors, roughly 80% belonged to the genetic ancestry cluster associated with self-reported Caucasian donors. The study was designed to test whether signatures of past pathogen exposure could be identified by cataloging public T cell receptors. The study used immunosequencing to profile the T cell repertoires of under 700 subjects and linked those repertoires to cytomegalovirus serostatus. Along with the approximately 700-subject first cohort, a separate validation cohort of over a hundred different subjects was used. The study combined high-throughput TCR immunosequencing, statistical association of individual TCRs with disease status, and machine learning to predict cytomegalovirus infection status. A later analysis re-analyzed previously published TCR beta repertoires from approximately 700 donors and added high-resolution HLA genotyping to study TCR occurrence patterns. Rather than using new phenotypic data, the later analysis identified candidate immune exposures from TCR beta sequences and from how often those sequences occurred across donors. An earlier analysis of around 540 of the donors applied high-throughput TCR beta sequencing to assess whether each TCR beta V gene segment acted as functional or pseudogenic. Donor age, sex, ethnicity and CMV serostatus were collected together with the repertoire data. In a later genetic analysis, genome-wide SNP genotypes for about three fifths of the 666 donors were used, and that subset was treated as a discovery cohort. Every repertoire in the discovery cohort had been generated on one and the same sequencing platform. Class I and class II HLA loci were covered by the typing at four-digit resolution. Typing coverage varied by locus: roughly 620-640 donors for A, B, C, DRB1 and DQB1; approximately 500 for DQA1; about 570 for DPA1; 400 to 480 for DPB1. About five DR-DQ haplotypes were handled as single units for association and clustering, since linkage in the cohort was strong. On average, over 200,000 unique TCR beta nucleotide sequences were sequenced per donor among 398 genotyped donors of the cohort, with 15% to 20% of those sequences being non-productive. The research as a whole found: According to a later analysis, TCR association rates differed among HLA loci, with DRB1 alleles showing the most associated TCRs and HLA-C alleles showing the fewest. In a later analysis, most CMV-associated TCR beta chains were found to appear HLA-restricted, with HLA associations seemingly driven largely by CMV exposure. A further reported finding was that TCR beta sequences accurately predicted the HLA-A and HLA-B alleles for most subjects in the first cohort. Assigning TCR associations to individual alleles was difficult when HLA alleles, especially DR and DQ, strongly co-occurred. Correlated functional status among segregating V segments might be attributable to linkage disequilibrium, but an unknown experimental factor could not be ruled out. Because HLA typing was missing for some donors at each locus, association tests included only the typed subset. Because the 87-base-pair reads could not distinguish some IMGT-functional V segments, including TRBV6-2 and TRBV6-3, those segments were excluded. It was suggested by the authors that the approach could potentially be generalized to other disease states and immunological phenotypes. According to a later genetic analysis, donors in an Asian-associated ancestry cluster had fewer N-insertions in productive TCRs than the approximately 650-donor mean. A few of the identified cytomegalovirus-associated TCR beta chains were confirmed in vitro to be specific for cytomegalovirus antigens. Most TCR sequences were observed very rarely across donors, whereas some public TCRs were present in many individuals. For the cohort, immune exposure information was limited to CMV serostatus. A later genetic analysis associated a missense DCLRE1C variant with V-gene and J-gene trimming of TCR beta chains, and an independent cohort replicated the association. Specific HLA alleles were associated with roughly 17,000 TCR beta sequences at a false discovery rate of 0.05 in a later analysis. Presence/absence analyses assumed roughly uniform sequencing depth across donors, an assumption that may not hold. Several of the top co-occurrence clusters appeared to be linked to parvovirus B19, influenza, CMV and Epstein-Barr virus, according to a later analysis. The sequencing pipeline was judged likely to have produced a cluster of highly shared sequence variants as a technical artifact. In this cohort, only TCR beta chains were sequenced, and detectable features were limited by the absence of alpha or paired-chain data. The study gave a list of under 200 TCR beta chains associated with cytomegalovirus. Broadly in line with IMGT annotations, most TCR beta V segments showed up in productive rearrangements about 87% or about 30% of the time in an earlier analysis of about 500 of the donors. A later analysis found that HLA-associated TCR beta chains were more clonally expanded and had lower generation probabilities than equally common non-associated chains. In both the original and validation cohorts, the classifier was reported to diagnose cytomegalovirus status with high specificity and sensitivity. Because counts were too low, approximately 15 rarely observed V segments, including chromosome 9 orphons, were excluded from the earlier analysis of some 590 of the donors.

What was sequenced was PBMCs. Recombination linked TRBV18 to TRBJ1-1; TRBD1 matches 9 bases in the middle. This sequence was found in a woman aged 25 to 39 in good health and CMV-seronegative. The bases are TGTGCCAGCTCACTGGGACAGGGAACCACTGAAGCTTTCTTT. Its amino acids are CASSLGQGTTEAFF. The reference TRBV18 and TRBJ1-1 proteins fill in what lies around the CDR3, so the full variable domain reads NAGVMQNPRHLVRRRGQEARLRCSPMKGHSHVYWYRQLPEEGLKFMVYLQKENIIDESGMPKERFSAEFPKEGPSILRIQQVVRGDSAAYFCASSLGQGTTEAFFGQGTRLTVV.